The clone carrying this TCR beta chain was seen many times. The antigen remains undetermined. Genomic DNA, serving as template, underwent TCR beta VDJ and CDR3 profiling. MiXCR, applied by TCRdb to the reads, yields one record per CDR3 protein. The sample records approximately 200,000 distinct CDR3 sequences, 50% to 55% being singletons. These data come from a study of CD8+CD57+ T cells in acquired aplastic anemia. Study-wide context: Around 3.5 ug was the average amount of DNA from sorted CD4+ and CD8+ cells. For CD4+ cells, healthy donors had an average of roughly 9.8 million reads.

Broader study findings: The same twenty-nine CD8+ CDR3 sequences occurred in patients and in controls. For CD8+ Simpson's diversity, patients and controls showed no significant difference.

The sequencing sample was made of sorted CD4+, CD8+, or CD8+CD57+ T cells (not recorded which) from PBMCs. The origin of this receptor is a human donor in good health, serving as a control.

The CDR3 DNA reads as TGTGCCATCCTAGGACAGAACTCCTACGAGCAGTACTTC. It is translated as CAILGQNSYEQYF. V is TRBV10-3 and J is TRBJ2-7, with D perhaps matching TRBD1 (6 bases). Trimming pared 8 bases from V and 0 bases from J, leaving 11 bases between. This CDR3 comprises 13 residues. Germline CDR1 reads ENHRY; CDR2 reads SYGVKD.